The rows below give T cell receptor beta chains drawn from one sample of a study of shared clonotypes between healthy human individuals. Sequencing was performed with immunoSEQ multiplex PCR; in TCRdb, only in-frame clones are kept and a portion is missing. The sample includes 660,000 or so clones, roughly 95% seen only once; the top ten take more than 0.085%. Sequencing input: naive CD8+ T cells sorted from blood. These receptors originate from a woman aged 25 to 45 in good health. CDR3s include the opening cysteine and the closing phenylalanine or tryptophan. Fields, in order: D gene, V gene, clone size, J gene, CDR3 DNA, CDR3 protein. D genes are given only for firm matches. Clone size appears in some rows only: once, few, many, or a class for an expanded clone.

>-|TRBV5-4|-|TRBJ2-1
TGTGCCAGCAGCACCTACAATGAGCAGTTCTTC
CASSTYNEQFF
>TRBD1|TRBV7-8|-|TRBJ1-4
TGTGCCAGCAGCTTAAACGCAGGGGGCAGTGAAAAACTGTTTTTT
CASSLNAGGSEKLFF
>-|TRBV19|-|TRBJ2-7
TGTGCCAGTAGTACTACTACGGGCTCGACCTACGAGCAGTACTTC
CASSTTTGSTYEQYF
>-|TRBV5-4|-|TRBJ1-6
TGTGCCAGCAAACCGGCGGGGTTTTCACCCCTCCACTTT
CASKPAGFSPLHF
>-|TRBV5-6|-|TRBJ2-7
TGTGCCAGCAGCTTTTATGGGACATCCTACGAGCAGTACTTC
CASSFYGTSYEQYF
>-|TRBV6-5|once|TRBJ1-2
TGTGCCAGCAGTTACACCGAGGGACCGGGCTATGGCTACACCTTC
CASSYTEGPGYGYTF
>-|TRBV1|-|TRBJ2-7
TGCACCAGCAGCCAAGATCGGGGGCCGCCGGTCCACGAGCAGTACTTC
CTSSQDRGPPVHEQYF
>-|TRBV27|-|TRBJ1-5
TGTGCCAGCAGTTCCGGCAGGGGACTAAATCAGCCCCAGCATTTT
CASSSGRGLNQPQHF
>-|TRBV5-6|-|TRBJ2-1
TGTGCCAGCTGGGACCTCCACAATGAGCAGTTCTTC
CASWDLHNEQFF
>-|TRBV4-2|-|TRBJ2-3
TGTGCCAGCAGCCAGCACTTAACAGATACGCAGTATTTT
CASSQHLTDTQYF
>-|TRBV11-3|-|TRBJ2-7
TGTGCCAGCAGCCTAGGGACGGGCCACTACGAGCAGTACTTC
CASSLGTGHYEQYF
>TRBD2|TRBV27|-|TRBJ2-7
TGTGCCAGCAGTTTAAAAGGACTAGTGTACGAGCAGTACTTC
CASSLKGLVYEQYF
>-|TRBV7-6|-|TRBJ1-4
TGTGCCAGCAGCTCTTTTCAGGGCCCAACTAATGAAAAACTGTTTTTT
CASSSFQGPTNEKLFF
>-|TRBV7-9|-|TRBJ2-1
TGTGCCAGCAGCTTAGGGTCCGGGGATGAGCAGTTCTTC
CASSLGSGDEQFF
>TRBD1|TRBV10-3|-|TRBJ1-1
TGTGCCGCCAAGGGACAGGATAACACTGAAGCTTTCTTT
CAAKGQDNTEAFF
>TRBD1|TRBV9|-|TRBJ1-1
TGTGCCAGCAGCCCTCGCCCCGTCCGGGACAGGGGGATGGGGACTGAAGCTTTCTTT
CASSPRPVRDRGMGTEAFF
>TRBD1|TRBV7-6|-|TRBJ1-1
TGTGCCAGCAGCTCTAGTCCGGGACAGGGGTTAGGGGCTTTCTTT
CASSSSPGQGLGAFF
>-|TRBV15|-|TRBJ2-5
TGTGCCACCTCTTCCGGGATGGAGACCCAGTACTTC
CATSSGMETQYF
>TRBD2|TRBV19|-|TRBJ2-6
TGTGCCAGTGGATTGCCTAGCGGGAGAACTGGGGCCAACGTCCTGACTTTC
CASGLPSGRTGANVLTF
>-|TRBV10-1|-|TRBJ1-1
TGCGCCAGCAGTGAAGGGGGGGGGACTGAAGCTTTCTTT
CASSEGGGTEAFF
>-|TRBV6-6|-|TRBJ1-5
TGTGCCAGCGAAGACGGCCCAAGCAATCAGCCCCAGCATTTT
CASEDGPSNQPQHF
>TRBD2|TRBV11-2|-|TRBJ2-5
TGTGCCAGCAGCCAAAGACTAGCGGGAGAGGCGGAGACCCAGTACTTC
CASSQRLAGEAETQYF
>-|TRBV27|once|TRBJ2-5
TGTGCCAGCAGTTTGCAAGGGCAACCTAGAGAGACCCAGTACTTC
CASSLQGQPRETQYF
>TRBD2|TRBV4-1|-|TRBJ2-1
TGCGCCAGCAGCTCCCTGTGGACTAGCAGTGAGCAGTTCTTC
CASSSLWTSSEQFF
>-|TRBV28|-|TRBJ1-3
TGTGCCAGCACCTCACAGGGACTATCTGGAAACACCATATATTTT
CASTSQGLSGNTIYF
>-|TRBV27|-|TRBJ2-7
TGTGCCAGCAGTCTAAGGGGTTACTACGAGCAGTACTTC
CASSLRGYYEQYF